This T cell receptor (beta chain) was recorded in a study of T cells in Graves' hyperthyroidism and ophthalmopathy. From roughly 9.2 ml of fresh peripheral blood, PBMCs were isolated. Researchers amplified the TCR beta CDR3 regions from RNA transcripts. TCR CDR3 underwent first-round RT-PCR with the HTBI primer set. TCRdb independently ran MiXCR on the multiplex PCR reads; one entry per CDR3 protein. The sample has about 380,000 distinct CDR3 sequences; about 14% are singletons. This CDR3 comprises 15 residues. J gave up 0 bases and V 4 bases, and 4 bases lay outside the gene matches. Germline assignment: CDR1 MNHNS and CDR2 SASEGT.

This receptor was taken from a man in his thirties or forties with Graves' hyperthyroidism that later progressed to Graves' ophthalmopathy. The chain employs TRBV6-1 and TRBJ2-7; 9 bases are shared with TRBD1. Sequenced: blood. The DNA for the CDR3 is TGTGCCAGCAGTGGCGGGACAGGGACCTCCTACGAGCAGTACTTC. This translates into CASSGGTGTSYEQYF.